The clone carrying this T cell receptor beta chain is classed as large by frequency. Its target is unknown. Preparation of TRB cDNA libraries relied on 5' RACE carrying UMI labels. TCRdb reprocessed the 5' RACE reads and stores each CDR3 protein as one record, lacking DNA. The sample totals around 48,000 distinct CDR3 sequences. This entry comes from a study of CXCR3-negative and CXCR3-positive naive CD8 T cells. Points from the study as a whole: The study found CXCR3 expression partially decreased after cryopreservation and ran most assays on fresh PBMCs. Each naive subset displayed comparably high diversity, whereas memory CD8+ cells displayed much lower diversity. Naive subsets displayed similar surface CD5, and TCR strength was inferred from TRB CDR3 properties. Similar TRBV-TRBJ gene usage was seen in naive CXCR3-negative and CXCR3-positive cells, but not in memory cells.

Germline CDR1 reads LGHNA; CDR2 reads YNFKEQ. The CDR3 has 15 amino acids. Sequencing was performed on memory CD8+ T cells from blood. The chain employs TRBV4-2 and TRBJ2-1; TCRdb's D call of TRBD1 is untestable without DNA. The clonotype was recovered from a human donor in good health. Some clones in this sample may be carry-over from other donors' samples. The CDR3 sequence is CASSPLSEAYNEQFF.